Listed here are 30 T cell receptor beta chains from one sample, sequenced in a study of STAT5B mutations in CD4+ large granular lymphocyte leukemia. Method: immunoSEQ multiplex PCR; TCRdb's copy keeps in-frame clones and lacks some. Of around 33,000 clones in the sample, approximately 88% were seen once. The specimen was CD4+ T cells from blood buffy coats. These receptor sequences come from a human donor in good health.

The rearrangement joins TRBV4-3 to TRBJ1-4, with 9 bases lining up with TRBD1. Per the germline V gene, CDR1 is LGHNA and CDR2 is YSLEER. The CDR3 extends over 16 amino acids. Trimming removed 1 base from V and 5 bases from J; junction bases left unmatched: 5. The CDR3 sequence: CASSQGHRGRNEKLFF. DNA of the CDR3: TGCGCCAGCAGCCAAGGCCACAGGGGGCGGAATGAAAAACTGTTTTTT.

The chain links TRBV2 to TRBJ1-4, with a weak D call TRBD1 (5 bases). Trimming left V 7 bases short and J 4 bases short, with 10 bases between. From germline, CDR1 is SNHLY and CDR2 FYNNEI. The CDR3 spans 13 residues. The CDR3 nucleotides are TGTGCCAGCAACCGGGGGTTTAATGAAAAACTGTTTTTT. Translated, it gives CASNRGFNEKLFF.

This clone was detected once. The chain employs TRBV4-3 and TRBJ2-3, with TRBD2 matching over 12 bases. Germline CDR1 reads LGHNA; CDR2 reads YSLEER. The CDR3 length is 21 residues. The V and J ends lost 3 bases and 1 base, in that order; junction bases with no gene match: 17. DNA of the CDR3: TGCGCCAGCAGCCAGTCACCGGGTACGGGACTAGCGGGCTCCCGCACAGATACGCAGTATTTT. Its protein is CASSQSPGTGLAGSRTDTQYF.

The chain couples TRBV7-2 to TRBJ1-4, with unresolved D. V lost 4 bases and J lost 8, with 20 bases in between. CDR1 is SGHTA and CDR2 is FQGNSA in the germline V gene. CDR3 size: 16 residues. As DNA, the CDR3 is TGTGCCAGCAGCTCTCCACTACACTCCGGGAACGAAAAACTGTTTTTT. Translated, it gives CASSSPLHSGNEKLFF.

The V and J genes are TRBV30 and TRBJ2-1, with 7 bases matching TRBD2. The CDR3 has 16 amino acids. The V gene end was trimmed by 1 base and the J gene end by 4 bases; junction bases not matched to a gene: 10. Per the germline V gene, CDR1 is GTSNPN and CDR2 is SVGIG (reference sequence). The CDR3 DNA reads TGTGCCTGGAGTGCCTACGGACTAGTATTGTACAATGAGCAGTTCTTC. Protein: CAWSAYGLVLYNEQFF.

This sequence joins TRBV6-1 and TRBJ2-7; D call uncertain. CDR1 is MNHNS, CDR2 SASEGT, per germline. V was trimmed by 4 bases and J by 3 bases, leaving 10 bases between them. The CDR3 extends over 13 amino acids. CDR3 region: CASSGSMIYEQYF. CDR3 sequence (DNA): TGTGCCAGCAGTGGTAGCATGATCTACGAGCAGTACTTC.

The rearrangement uses TRBV11-3 and TRBJ1-6; tentatively, D is TRBD1 (5 bases). Trimming removed 6 bases from V and 5 bases from J, with 23 bases in between. The germline CDR1 and CDR2 sequences are SGHNT and YENEEA. The CDR3 length is 18 residues. The CDR3 loop is CASSSSRGGGLHNSPLHF. Here the CDR3 DNA reads TGTGCCAGCAGTTCCAGTCGGGGCGGGGGTCTTCATAATTCACCCCTCCACTTT.

V usage is TRBV19 and J usage is TRBJ1-4; no firm D call. The length of the CDR3 is 14 residues. Germline CDR1 reads LNHDA; CDR2 reads SQIVND (reference sequence). V lost 8 bases and J lost 3, with 13 bases in between. The CDR3 sequence: CASSSTASNEKLFF. The CDR3 DNA reads TGTGCCAGTTCCAGTACGGCCTCTAATGAAAAACTGTTTTTT.

The chain joins TRBV7-6 to TRBJ1-1; perhaps TRBD1 as D (6 bases). Germline V lookup: CDR1 SGHVS, CDR2 FNYEAQ. The CDR3 extends over 13 amino acids. The V end was cut by 3 bases, the J end by 4 bases, with 9 bases between. This CDR3 reads CASSLTGGTEAFF. The CDR3 DNA reads as TGTGCCAGCAGCTTGACAGGAGGCACTGAAGCTTTCTTT.

CDR3 sequence reads: CASGNSGGSTDTQYF. CDR3 bases: TGTGCCAGTGGGAATAGCGGGGGCAGCACAGATACGCAGTATTTT. The chain employs TRBV19 and TRBJ2-3; 9 positions match TRBD2. Germline V gene data show CDR1 as LNHDA and CDR2 as SQIVND (reference sequence). V lost 8 bases to trimming and J lost 0 bases; unmatched junction nucleotides: 6. The CDR3 covers 15 residues. Based on the CDR3 plus reference TRBV19 and TRBJ2-3, the full variable domain is DGGITQSPKYLFRKEGQNVTLSCEQNLNHDAMYWYRQDPGQGLRLIYYSQIVNDFQKGDIAEGYSVSREKKESFPLTVTSAQKNPTAFYLCASGNSGGSTDTQYFGPGTRLTVL.

V usage is TRBV7-3 and J usage is TRBJ2-1, with 13 bases lining up with TRBD2. Germline V lookup: CDR1 SGHTA, CDR2 FQGTGA. V shed 6 bases and J 9 bases; nucleotides not matched to a gene: 11. The length of the CDR3 is 16 residues. CDR3 region: CASSPSGLAGMGEQFF. CDR3 coding DNA: TGTGCCAGCAGTCCCTCGGGACTAGCGGGAATGGGTGAGCAGTTCTTC.

This clone was found a few times. The DNA for the CDR3 is TGTGCCATGGCTAGGCAGCCCCAGCATTTT. It encodes CAMARQPQHF. V is TRBV19 and J is TRBJ1-5; D call uncertain. Germline V lookup: CDR1 LNHDA, CDR2 SQIVND (reference sequence). CDR3 length: 10 residues. V shed 10 bases and J shed 7 bases, with 8 bases lying between them.

This clone was observed a few times. This chain connects TRBV7-6 to TRBJ2-7; 13 nucleotides line up with TRBD2. This CDR3 comprises 15 residues. The V gene's germline CDR1 is SGHVS and CDR2 FNYEAQ. V trimming: 5 bases; J trimming: 4 bases; junction bases outside the gene matches: 5. The CDR3 reads CASSLRTSGRYEQYF. Here the CDR3 DNA reads TGTGCCAGCAGCCTTCGGACTAGCGGGAGATACGAGCAGTACTTC.

The chain recombines TRBV11-3 with TRBJ2-5; D is unclear. Germline V CDR1 and CDR2: SGHNT, YENEEA. V lost 0 bases to trimming and J lost 3 bases, with 8 bases between them. The CDR3 has 14 residues. CDR3 loop: CASSLDGQEETQYF. Here the CDR3 DNA reads TGTGCCAGCAGCTTAGATGGGCAGGAAGAGACCCAGTACTTC.

Of note for this clone: Other DNA sequences in this specimen translate into the identical CDR3. The rearrangement uses TRBV10-1 and TRBJ1-2; weak D call: TRBD1 (5 bases). Germline CDR1 is WNHNN and CDR2 is SYGVQD (reference sequence). Trimming removed 4 bases from V and 5 bases from J, with 11 bases in between. The CDR3 is made up of 13 amino acids. The CDR3 coding sequence is TGCGCCAGCAGTGTGGATAGACAGTATGGCTACACCTTC. Encoded protein: CASSVDRQYGYTF.

The chain uses TRBV9 and TRBJ1-3; D possibly corresponds to TRBD1 (5 bases). The CDR3 has 17 amino acids. Trimming took off 1 base at V and 4 bases at J, with 18 bases between the two ends. Germline CDR1 is SGDLS and CDR2 is YYNGEE. CDR3 residues: CASSVNAGPGWGNTIYF. The CDR3 DNA follows: TGTGCCAGCAGCGTAAACGCAGGGCCAGGCTGGGGAAACACCATATATTTT.

This chain links TRBV6-5 with TRBJ1-5; 9 bases are shared with TRBD1. From germline, CDR1 is MNHEY and CDR2 SVGAGI. The CDR3 runs 14 residues. V was clipped by 6 bases and J by 5 bases; unmatched bases: 5. The CDR3 sequence is CASSGGQGYQPQHF. The CDR3 nucleotides read TGTGCCAGCAGCGGGGGACAGGGATATCAGCCCCAGCATTTT.

This clone was detected only once. The V and J genes are TRBV18 and TRBJ2-5, with D uncertain. This CDR3 has 13 amino acids. Looked up from germline, CDR1 is KGHSH and CDR2 is LQKENI. V was clipped by 3 bases and J by 0 bases, with 5 bases between them. CDR3 sequence (DNA): TGTGCCAGCTCACCTCCGTACCAAGAGACCCAGTACTTC. Amino acid sequence: CASSPPYQETQYF. The complete variable domain, with remaining parts taken from reference TRBV18 and TRBJ2-5, reads NAGVMQNPRHLVRRRGQEARLRCSPMKGHSHVYWYRQLPEEGLKFMVYLQKENIIDESGMPKERFSAEFPKEGPSILRIQQVVRGDSAAYFCASSPPYQETQYFGPGTRLLVL.

The chain uses TRBV2 and TRBJ1-5; 9 nucleotides match TRBD1. Germline CDR1 and CDR2: SNHLY and FYNNEI. The CDR3 has 16 residues. Trimming took 6 bases from V and 1 from J; bases not matched to a gene: 7. The CDR3 loop is CASSIQGAGSNQPQHF. The CDR3 region has the DNA TGTGCCAGCAGCATACAGGGGGCGGGAAGCAATCAGCCCCAGCATTTT.

V is TRBV7-9 and J is TRBJ1-5; perhaps TRBD1 as D (6 bases). The V end lost 2 bases, the J end lost 4 bases, and 9 bases lay between the germline ends. Germline V gives CDR1 SEHNR, CDR2 FQNEAQ (reference sequence). CDR3 size: 14 residues. This CDR3 reads CASSLRTENQPQHF. The CDR3 DNA reads as TGTGCCAGCAGCTTAAGGACAGAAAATCAGCCCCAGCATTTT.

The CDR3 nucleotides read TGTGCCAGCAGTTCCTTAGCGGCTTCCTACGAGCAGTACTTC. This codes for CASSSLAASYEQYF. The gene calls are TRBV6-6 and TRBJ2-7; D is perhaps TRBD2 (6 bases). Germline values: CDR1 MNHNY, CDR2 SVGAGI (reference sequence). Trimming removed 4 bases at V and 1 base at J, with 11 bases between. CDR3 length: 14 residues.

Concerning this clone itself: Other DNA sequences within the sample encode an identical CDR3. The chain couples TRBV4-3 to TRBJ2-1; possible D gene TRBD2, 5 bases. Trimming shortened V by 4 bases and J by 6 bases, and 13 bases separated the two germline ends. The V gene's germline CDR1 is LGHNA and CDR2 YSLEER. The CDR3 covers 14 residues. The CDR3 nucleotides are TGCGCCAGCAGCCTAGGACTGGCGGGCAATGAGCAGTTCTTC. This translates into CASSLGLAGNEQFF.

V is TRBV27 and J is TRBJ2-3; TRBD1 aligns across 11 bases. V shed 6 bases and J 3 bases; nucleotides not matched to a gene: 17. The CDR3 contains 19 residues. Germline lookup yields CDR1 MNHEY and CDR2 SMNVEV (reference sequence). CDR3 in amino acids: CASSRRAGTGTGGTDTQYF. The CDR3 DNA sequence: TGTGCCAGCAGCCGCCGAGCTGGGACCGGGACAGGGGGGACAGATACGCAGTATTTT.

This clone was seen a single time. The J gene is TRBJ1-6, the V gene TRBV4-3; no definite D call. Trimming cost V 0 bases and J 7 bases, with 7 bases left between them. This CDR3 is built from 14 residues. Germline values: CDR1 LGHNA, CDR2 YSLEER. The CDR3 here is CASSQEAVNSPLHF. For the CDR3, the DNA is TGCGCCAGCAGCCAAGAGGCGGTAAATTCACCCCTCCACTTT.

The chain combines TRBV5-4 with TRBJ2-2; TRBD2 aligns across 11 bases. The CDR3 contains 15 residues. The V gene's germline CDR1 is SGHNT and CDR2 YYREEE (reference sequence). V shed 2 bases, J shed 5 bases, and the junction held 2 bases outside the gene matches. The CDR3 loop reads CASSFRTSGTGELFF. The CDR3 region has the DNA TGTGCCAGCAGCTTCCGGACTAGCGGGACCGGGGAGCTGTTTTTT.

V gene TRBV4-2 combines with J gene TRBJ2-3; perhaps TRBD2 as D (6 bases). The CDR3 has 19 amino acids. Germline V gene lookup returns CDR1 LGHNA and CDR2 YNFKEQ. Trimming shortened V by 4 bases and J by 0 bases, and 23 bases separated the two germline ends. DNA for the CDR3: TGTGCCAGCAGCCGCTTGGTGGCGGGGTCTTTTCTTAGCACAGATACGCAGTATTTT. This codes for CASSRLVAGSFLSTDTQYF.

The chain has TRBV7-2 and TRBJ1-2; 7 nucleotides agree with TRBD1. Germline CDR1 reads SGHTA; CDR2 reads FQGNSA. The CDR3 has 14 amino acids. The V segment lost 5 bases and the J segment 4 bases; nucleotides outside the gene matches: 7. The CDR3 loop is CASSLNTGAYGYTF. The DNA for the CDR3 is TGTGCCAGCAGCCTAAATACAGGGGCCTATGGCTACACCTTC. The whole variable domain, remainder taken from reference TRBV7-2 and TRBJ1-2, is GAGVSQSPSNKVTEKGKDVELRCDPISGHTALYWYRQSLGQGLEFLIYFQGNSAPDKSGLPSDRFSAERTGGSVSTLTIQRTQQEDSAVYLCASSLNTGAYGYTFGSGTRLTVV.

This clone has only one observation. This sequence joins TRBV6-6 and TRBJ2-2; weak D call: TRBD2 (6 bases). The length of the CDR3 is 13 residues. The V gene's germline CDR1 is MNHNY and CDR2 SVGAGI (reference sequence). Trimming took 5 bases from V and 4 from J, leaving 8 bases between them. In nucleotides, the CDR3 is TGTGCCAGCAGTCGCGGGGCCACCGGGGAGCTGTTTTTT. Protein: CASSRGATGELFF.

This chain uses TRBV2 with TRBJ1-2; 10 bases line up with TRBD1. The V and J ends lost 3 bases and 8 bases, in that order; junction bases with no gene match: 6. The CDR3 extends over 14 amino acids. The V gene's germline CDR1 is SNHLY and CDR2 FYNNEI. Written as DNA, the CDR3 is TGTGCCAGCAGTGATGACAGGGGGCTGGGAGGCTACACCTTC. As protein: CASSDDRGLGGYTF.

The V gene is TRBV19, the J gene TRBJ1-4, with 7 nucleotides matching TRBD1. This CDR3 comprises 15 residues. In germline, CDR1 is LNHDA, CDR2 SQIVND (reference sequence). With 5 bases clipped from V and 8 bases from J, the junction kept 11 bases outside the gene matches. In DNA, the CDR3 is TGTGCCAGTAGTGCCCGACAGGGTTTCGGAGAAAAACTGTTTTTT. Translation: CASSARQGFGEKLFF.